The sequence of this T cell receptor beta chain was determined in a study of beta chain features in type 1 diabetes. Findings and limits, study-wide: Moderate yet significant TCRB CDR3 shortening was seen in Type 1 diabetes patients in all four CD4+ subsets. Reduced insertions and increased deletions marked VDJ junctions in type 1 diabetes patients.

This clone has more than one count but fewer than ten. The antigen remains unidentified. There are 14 residues in the CDR3. Germline trimming cut 4 bases from V and 8 bases from J; bases unmatched to any gene: 10. The germline V gene has CDR1 MGHDK and CDR2 SYGVNS. Reverse transcription of all isolated RNA meant that expressed TCRB transcripts were sequenced. About 3.57 million reads per sample on average were obtained from naive, central memory and regulatory T cell samples. TCRdb keeps only in-frame clones here, not all; method: immunoSEQ multiplex PCR. Among approximately 130,000 clones, around a sixth were seen once, and the ten largest hold about 2.4%.

Specimen: central memory CD4+ T cells from blood. This receptor was obtained from a man aged 18 to 30 with type 1 diabetes. This sequence joins TRBV25-1 and TRBJ1-2, with TRBD1 matching 7 bases. CDR3 sequence reads: CASSAGGTVWGYTF. CDR3 nucleotides: TGTGCCAGCAGTGCCGGAGGGACAGTTTGGGGCTACACCTTC.